The clone carrying this TCR beta chain was counted only a few times. A CD45RO/CCR7/CD25/CD127/CD95/CD27 panel sorted naive, central memory, regulatory and stem cell-like memory CD4+ cells. Sequenced material consisted of expressed TCRB transcripts (all of the isolated RNA was reverse transcribed). Data came from immunoSEQ multiplex PCR; TCRdb stores just in-frame clones and leaves some out. This table has approximately 140,000 clones, under 60% appearing once. The V and J ends lost 4 bases and 7 bases respectively, with 16 bases between them. This CDR3 is 14 amino acids long. Germline lookup yields CDR1 GTSNPN and CDR2 SVGIG (reference sequence). The data were obtained in a study of beta chain features in type 1 diabetes.

The receptor was isolated from a man aged 18 to 30 in good health. J is TRBJ2-2 and V is TRBV30; TRBD1 is a possible D gene (6 bases). The source material was Tregs from blood. Written as DNA, the CDR3 is TGTGCCTGGAACCCTGGGACACTTAACGGGGAGCTGTTTTTT. Its protein product is CAWNPGTLNGELFF.